This T cell receptor beta chain was obtained from a study of blood T cells in healthy people across ages. At the level of the study: The capture of about one barcoded beta molecule per two T cells was achieved by template switching.

A second PCR, run for about 7 to 11 cycles, used a sample-barcoded 5' primer plus a J-beta primer mix. Every sample gave at least 2.5 million paired-end reads containing CDR3. Each CDR3 protein gets one entry after TCRdb re-called the 5' RACE reads with MiXCR. The table lists around 1.5 million distinct CDR3 sequences, about 31% of them singletons. Germline V gene sequence: CDR1 DFQATT, CDR2 SNEGSKA (reference sequence). There are 15 residues in the CDR3. The V and J ends lost 3 bases and 4 bases respectively, with 16 bases between them. Sequencing was performed on blood. This TCR derives from a woman under 40 in good health. The rearrangement links TRBV20-1 to TRBJ2-1, with D perhaps matching TRBD1 or TRBD2 (6 bases each). The CDR3 region has the DNA TGCAGTGCTAGTAGAACGGGGGCTCTTTACAATGAGCAGTTCTTC. Residues: CSASRTGALYNEQFF.